The 3 T cell receptor beta chains below all came from one sample that was sequenced in a study of shared clonotypes between healthy human individuals. Generated by immunoSEQ multiplex PCR, the TCRdb table keeps only in-frame clones and is missing some. The data contain a few hundred thousand clones, about 69% of them singletons. Specimen: memory CD4+ T cells sorted from blood. Subset of the sample: CD45RA-negative fraction. The receptors were sampled from a man aged 25-40 years in good health.

The rearrangement joins TRBV2 to TRBJ2-1; 10 nucleotides match TRBD1. V shed 2 bases and J 8 bases; nucleotides not matched to a gene: 6. CDR3 length: 15 amino acids. Germline lookup yields CDR1 SNHLY and CDR2 FYNNEI. The CDR3 loop reads CASSEWGTGDYEQFF. The CDR3 nucleotides are TGTGCCAGCAGTGAATGGGGGACAGGGGACTATGAGCAGTTCTTC.

DNA of the CDR3: TGCGCCAGCAGCCTGGACAGAGCCCCCAATGAGCAGTTCTTC. This gives the protein CASSLDRAPNEQFF. The chain combines TRBV5-1 with TRBJ2-1; maybe TRBD1 (6 bases). V shed 4 bases and J shed 6 bases, with 14 bases lying between them. Germline assignment: CDR1 SGHRS and CDR2 YFSETQ. The CDR3 runs 14 residues.

A few counts support this clone. One end of the junction is discordant with germline, which a read error may explain. The V and J genes are TRBV29-1 and TRBJ2-1; 9 bases map to TRBD1. CDR3 size: 15 residues. The germline V gene encodes CDR1 SQVTM and CDR2 ANQGSEA. The CDR3 sequence is CSVEPGQGQRNERFF. CDR3 DNA sequence: TGCAGCGTTGAGCCGGGACAGGGACAACGGAATGAGCGGTTCTTC.